This T cell receptor beta chain was documented in a study of early T cells in non-severe SARS-CoV-2 infection. Across the whole study: Unsorted whole blood bulk RNA was sequenced, with unpaired chains. General study results and limits: Comparison of clonotypes with VDJdb favored anti-spike CD8 responses while missing private and CD4 specificities.

As part of library construction, unique molecular identifiers were attached to individual cDNA molecules. TCRdb analysed the 5' RACE reads with MiXCR anew, one entry per CDR3 protein. The sample has about 110,000 distinct CDR3 sequences; 9.5% to 13% are singletons. The CDR3 is made up of 16 amino acids. V was pared by 6 bases and J by 0 bases, with 6 bases of the junction left unmatched. The germline CDR1 and CDR2 sequences are MNHEY and SVGAGI. Of note for this clonotype: Its antigen is still unknown.

The V and J genes are TRBV6-5 and TRBJ2-3, with TRBD2 identical over 10 bases. This sequence originates from an adult who was a healthcare worker with PCR-confirmed SARS-CoV-2 infection or an uninfected control (not recorded which). The material sequenced was whole blood. CDR3 DNA sequence: TGTGCCAGCAGCTTAGGACTAGCGGAGAGCACAGATACGCAGTATTTT. The encoded protein is CASSLGLAESTDTQYF.